Here is one T cell receptor beta chain with its context. This clone was counted a single time. Its recognized antigen is unknown. No qualities accompany the bases; no much larger clone lies one base away. The germline V end is reduced by 4 bases and the J end by 7 bases; junction bases left unmatched: 6. The germline V gene (reference sequence) gives CDR1 as LNHNV and CDR2 as YYDKDF. From the cysteine up to the phenylalanine, the CDR3 has a length of 14 residues. The CDR3 DNA has 42 bases and is translated from base 1. Using the deep immunoSEQ assay, TCR CDR3 regions were amplified from genomic DNA by multiplex PCR. Genomic DNA extracted from each cell subset was distributed evenly over all wells of several immunoSEQ 96-well plates, and each plate served as one replicate. For sorted subsets, each replicate PCR was loaded with around 200 ng genomic DNA, equivalent to about 33,000 T cell genomes. Purified libraries were measured with a Qubit 3.0 fluorometer, size-checked on a Bioanalyzer 2100, and measured again with the KAPA Library Quantification kit. Every immunoSEQ 96-well plate was sequenced on a separate single-read 150-cycle Illumina NextSeq 550 flow cell. Per the authors' processing: Because only junctional sequences without quality scores were contained in the immunoSEQ output, filtering matching that applied to full-length reads could not be performed. Sequences were annotated with PyIR, a Python wrapper for IgBLAST v1.9, using IMGT germline references to assign V/J genes and CDR3. Reads with weak V/J assignments (E-value above 1e-6), missing CDR3, stop codons, out-of-frame junctions, or ambiguous translated residues were removed. A V3J clonotype was defined by an identical inferred V gene, J gene, and CDR3 amino acid sequence. Percentage overlap between repertoires was calculated by dividing the number of shared unique clonotypes by the size of the smaller repertoire. Three approaches were used to assess repertoire richness: RTK rarefaction, the Chao1 estimator, and Recon v2.1 estimates of unobserved clonotypes. For all TCRbeta clonotypes obtained by the gDNA method from a handful of donors, generation probabilities were computed with OLGA. This immuneACCESS table, as held by TCRdb, lists in-frame sequences with V and J called but not all clones. Of the missing ones, under half trace to an unresolved V gene in checked studies; the others have no known cause. V and J calls and clone size are those listed in that table; D and trimming were worked out from the DNA. Counted in this sample were around 640,000 clones; 90% to 97% of them appeared once. Roughly 0.1% of the sample is taken by the ten largest.

CD8 naive samples were obtained by positive selection for CCR7 among CD45RO-negative cells, yielding a CD45RA+CCR7+ population from which TemRA cells were excluded. Healthy HIV-negative adults with no recently reported acute infections or vaccinations were included as donors. Every donor was a Caucasian adult living in Nashville, Tennessee, USA. Blood was collected by leukapheresis, and PBMCs were isolated by Ficoll-Histopaque density gradient centrifugation and then cryopreserved in liquid nitrogen vapor phase. Analytical flow cytometry was used to check the purity and quantity of every magnetically sorted T cell population. Each sorted fraction had its genomic DNA isolated and then quantified by UV absorbance on a Nanodrop 2000c. This sample is drawn from a study of shared clonotypes between healthy human individuals (dated by TCRdb to between 2020 and 2021). Some background on the complete study: A couple of women and three men aged 18 to 49 years were included in the cohort. For each donor, three plates each were used for CD4 naive and CD4 memory, two plates were used for CD8 naive, and one plate was used for CD8 memory. To estimate repertoire size and how much clonotypes are shared between individuals, the study performed deep sequencing of blood TCR repertoires from a few healthy adults. To increase sequencing depth and limit assay-specific biases, different laboratories used diverse techniques to prepare libraries and sequence TCR repertoires. Each donor's leukapheresis produced roughly between roughly 0.85 and 10 billion PBMCs.

Overall study results and their limits: Approximately 4.8% of naive CD4, approximately 3.7% of naive CD8, around 2.3% of memory CD4, and about 0.4% of memory CD8 clonotypes were shared across a handful of donors. Estimated clonotype richness was generally larger for naive than for memory subsets. Even with the large sequencing depth, rarefaction of the sorted-subset datasets indicated that sequencing was incomplete. Compared with non-shared clonotypes, clonotypes shared by all four sorted-subset donors had higher generation probabilities. Because the study included only a small number of donors, the genetic and exposure-history diversity represented was limited. Sampling was limited to blood, and TCR repertoires in tissue likely differ from TCR repertoires in blood. Pairwise subsampling indicated that sequencing depth was expected to affect the degree of clonotype sharing among donors.

Recombination connected TRBV15 to TRBJ1-5, with 8 middle bases fitting TRBD1. The sequence came from a woman in her 30s in good health. Sequenced input: naive CD8+ T cells sorted from blood. The cell subset or site label corresponds to: CD45RA+CCR7+. The CDR3 corresponds to CATSTDRGVQPQHF. In nucleotides, the sequence is TGTGCCACCAGCACAGACAGGGGTGTACAGCCCCAGCATTTT.